A single sample gave rise to the 25 T cell receptor beta chains below, sequenced in a study of memory CD4+ T cells and cytomegalovirus serostatus (dated by TCRdb to about 2019). Libraries were prepared through the immunoSEQ multiplex PCR assay. Held by TCRdb, this immuneACCESS table contains in-frame sequences only and omits some clones. Under half of the omission traces to an unresolved V gene where checked; the cause of the rest is unknown. The sample includes over 65,000 clones, with about 78% observed a single time. In total, the top ten clones hold about 2.5% of the sample. A FACSAria II was used to sort memory CD4+ T cells, defined as single viable CD3+CD4+CD8-CD45RO+ cells. Sequencing was carried out using memory CD4+ T cells from blood. The origin of the receptors is an adult in good health and CMV-seropositive.

This clone was recorded only once. The chain joins TRBV7-6 to TRBJ1-6, with D maybe TRBD1 (5 bases). The germline V gene encodes CDR1 SGHVS and CDR2 FNYEAQ. This CDR3 has 17 residues. V lost 5 bases and J 2 bases, leaving 16 bases between the germline ends. The CDR3 DNA follows: TGTGCCAGCAGCCTGGGAGGTGGGGGAACCTATAATTCACCCCTCCACTTT. It specifies CASSLGGGGTYNSPLHF.

The J gene is TRBJ2-1, the V gene TRBV4-3; D not certain. The germline V and J ends were trimmed by 0 bases and 2 bases, with 8 bases remaining between them. Germline CDR1 and CDR2: LGHNA and YSLEER. This CDR3 contains 15 residues. The CDR3 region has the DNA TGCGCCAGCAGCCAAGATTACAATCCCTACAATGAGCAGTTCTTC. Its translation: CASSQDYNPYNEQFF.

This clone was counted a few times. The J gene is TRBJ1-4, the V gene TRBV23-1; unclear D gene. TRBV23-1 is an ORF for which the function is uncertain. V was clipped by 9 bases and J by 0 bases, with 8 bases between them. CDR3 length: 13 residues. CDR3 sequence: CARIPTTNEKLFF. Written as DNA, the CDR3 is TGCGCCAGGATACCGACAACTAATGAAAAACTGTTTTTT.

The J gene is TRBJ2-1, the V gene TRBV4-2; 9 nucleotides line up with TRBD2. Germline assignment: CDR1 LGHNA and CDR2 YNFKEQ. J lost 6 bases, V lost 1 base, and 7 bases had no gene match. This CDR3 has 16 amino acids. As DNA, the CDR3 is TGTGCCAGCAGCCAAGTGCAGTTAGCGGGAGTCAATGAGCAGTTCTTC. It specifies CASSQVQLAGVNEQFF.

This chain uses TRBV29-1 with TRBJ1-2, with 7 bases matching TRBD1. Per the germline V gene, CDR1 is SQVTM and CDR2 is ANQGSEA. The CDR3 totals 14 residues. V shed 3 bases, J shed 5 bases, and the junction held 9 bases outside the gene matches. The CDR3 spells CSVEEGGALYGYTF. In nucleotides, the CDR3 is TGCAGCGTTGAGGAAGGGGGCGCTTTGTATGGCTACACCTTC.

The rearrangement links TRBV5-1 to TRBJ2-1; tentative D call: TRBD2 (6 bases). The CDR3 has 14 amino acids. The V end was cut by 4 bases, the J end by 7 bases, with 15 bases between. The germline gives CDR1 SGHRS, CDR2 YFSETQ. The CDR3 is CASSTRTTVNEQFF. DNA of the CDR3: TGCGCCAGCAGCACCCGGACTACCGTAAATGAGCAGTTCTTC.

The chain combines TRBV5-6 with TRBJ1-3, with 8 positions matching TRBD1. Germline trimming cut 4 bases from V and 3 bases from J; bases unmatched to any gene: 9. Per germline, CDR1 SGHDT and CDR2 YYEEEE. CDR3 length equals 16 residues. This chain's CDR3 is CASSPSTGAFGNTIYF. Written as DNA, the CDR3 is TGTGCCAGCAGCCCTTCGACAGGGGCATTTGGAAACACCATATATTTT.

The rearrangement links TRBV18 to TRBJ1-5, with 9 bases that match TRBD1. With 6 bases clipped from V and 0 bases from J, the junction kept 9 bases outside the gene matches. Looked up from germline, CDR1 is KGHSH and CDR2 is LQKENI. The CDR3 runs to 17 residues. The CDR3, as DNA: TGTGCCAGCTCCCCGGACAGGGGAGACGTTAGCAATCAGCCCCAGCATTTT. This encodes CASSPDRGDVSNQPQHF. Full variable domain (remainder filled in from reference TRBV18 and TRBJ1-5): NAGVMQNPRHLVRRRGQEARLRCSPMKGHSHVYWYRQLPEEGLKFMVYLQKENIIDESGMPKERFSAEFPKEGPSILRIQQVVRGDSAAYFCASSPDRGDVSNQPQHFGDGTRLSIL.

V usage is TRBV30 and J usage is TRBJ2-5; no firm D call. Germline CDR1 is GTSNPN and CDR2 is SVGIG (reference sequence). V lost 0 bases and J 7 bases, leaving 18 bases between the germline ends. The CDR3 covers 15 residues. CDR3 DNA: TGTGCCTGGAGTGTGAAGGACCCTTTTCTCCCGACCCAGTACTTC. This translates into CAWSVKDPFLPTQYF.

The chain employs TRBV19 and TRBJ2-3; D uncertain. CDR1 LNHDA and CDR2 SQIVND come from the germline V gene (reference sequence). V was shortened by 5 bases and J by 4 bases, with 7 bases between the two germline ends. This CDR3 is built from 12 residues. CDR3 sequence (DNA): TGTGCCAGTAGTCCCAACTCAGATACGCAGTATTTT. Protein product: CASSPNSDTQYF.

This chain uses TRBV7-9 with TRBJ2-1, with D tentatively TRBD1 (6 bases). CDR1 SEHNR and CDR2 FQNEAQ come from the germline V gene (reference sequence). The CDR3 covers 16 residues. The V end was cut by 1 base, the J end by 2 bases, with 12 bases between. CDR3 coding DNA: TGTGCCAGCAGCTTAGTGATGGGGGCCACCTACAATGAGCAGTTCTTC. Its translation: CASSLVMGATYNEQFF. Together with reference TRBV7-9 and TRBJ2-1, the CDR3 gives the full variable domain: DTGVSQNPRHKITKRGQNVTFRCDPISEHNRLYWYRQTLGQGPEFLTYFQNEAQLEKSRLLSDRFSAERPKGSFSTLEIQRTEQGDSAMYLCASSLVMGATYNEQFFGPGTRLTVL.

V usage is TRBV4-3 and J usage is TRBJ2-1; TRBD2 agrees at 10 bases. Germline V lookup: CDR1 LGHNA, CDR2 YSLEER. This CDR3 spans 15 amino acids. J gave up 2 bases and V 4 bases, and 2 bases lay outside the gene matches. The CDR3 here is CASSRGLAAYNEQFF. As DNA, the CDR3 is TGCGCCAGCAGCCGCGGACTAGCGGCCTACAATGAGCAGTTCTTC.

V and J are TRBV4-1 and TRBJ1-1; 7 bases align to TRBD1. CDR3 length equals 15 residues. V shed 2 bases, J shed 2 bases, and the junction held 5 bases outside the gene matches. Germline V gene data show CDR1 as MGHRA and CDR2 as YSYEKL. CDR3 nucleotides: TGCGCCAGCAGCCAACCGGGACAGCTCAACACTGAAGCTTTCTTT. This encodes CASSQPGQLNTEAFF.

The chain uses TRBV5-4 and TRBJ2-4; TRBD1 matches at 9 bases. The CDR3 is 14 amino acids. Losses at the gene ends were 4 bases for V and 7 bases for J; bases not matched to a gene: 6. Germline loops: CDR1 SGHNT, CDR2 YYREEE (reference sequence). CDR3 amino acids: CASSAPGTGNIQYF. The CDR3 DNA reads TGTGCCAGCAGCGCCCCAGGGACAGGGAACATTCAGTACTTC. The full variable domain, rest sourced from reference TRBV5-4 and TRBJ2-4, is ETGVTQSPTHLIKTRGQQVTLRCSSQSGHNTVSWYQQALGQGPQFIFQYYREEENGRGNFPPRFSGLQFPNYSSELNVNALELDDSALYLCASSAPGTGNIQYFGAGTRLSVL.

The gene calls are TRBV19 and TRBJ2-1; 9 nucleotides line up with TRBD1. With 5 bases clipped from V and 7 bases from J, the junction kept 12 bases outside the gene matches. Per germline, CDR1 LNHDA and CDR2 SQIVND (reference sequence). The CDR3 runs 16 residues. The CDR3 nucleotides read TGTGCCAGTAGTCCTTTGCCGGGACAGGGAGGGAATGAGCAGTTCTTC. It translates to CASSPLPGQGGNEQFF.

This sequence joins TRBV5-4 and TRBJ1-1, with D possibly matching TRBD1 (5 bases). Germline V gives CDR1 SGHNT, CDR2 YYREEE (reference sequence). This CDR3 is 15 amino acids long. V was pared by 2 bases and J by 5 bases, with 16 bases between. CDR3 DNA: TGTGCCAGCAGCTTAGCCGGGGCCGGGGGGACTGAAGCTTTCTTT. This gives the protein CASSLAGAGGTEAFF. The whole variable domain, remainder taken from reference TRBV5-4 and TRBJ1-1, is ETGVTQSPTHLIKTRGQQVTLRCSSQSGHNTVSWYQQALGQGPQFIFQYYREEENGRGNFPPRFSGLQFPNYSSELNVNALELDDSALYLCASSLAGAGGTEAFFGQGTRLTVV.

This chain links TRBV12-5 with TRBJ2-4; 9 bases align to TRBD1. Germline V gene sequence: CDR1 LGHNT, CDR2 FRNRAP. V lost 5 bases to trimming and J lost 7 bases; unmatched junction nucleotides: 3. This CDR3 contains 13 residues. In DNA form, the CDR3 reads TGTGCTAGTGGTACCGACAGGGGGAACATTCAGTACTTC. Protein sequence: CASGTDRGNIQYF.

The chain couples TRBV6-5 to TRBJ2-7; TRBD1 aligns across 8 bases. The CDR3 extends over 15 amino acids. Losses at the gene ends were 5 bases for V and 4 bases for J; bases not matched to a gene: 10. Per germline, CDR1 MNHEY and CDR2 SVGAGI. CDR3 in amino acids: CASSADWTGTYEQYV. CDR3 DNA sequence: TGTGCCAGCAGTGCCGATTGGACAGGGACTTACGAGCAGTACGTC.

The chain is built from TRBV2 and TRBJ1-2; D call uncertain. This CDR3 has 13 residues. Germline values: CDR1 SNHLY, CDR2 FYNNEI. Trimming cost V 7 bases and J 2 bases, with 11 bases left between them. This CDR3 reads CASTASRNYGYTF. CDR3 nucleotides: TGTGCCAGCACCGCAAGCAGGAACTATGGCTACACCTTC.

V is TRBV25-1 and J is TRBJ1-6; the D is unclear. The CDR3 is made up of 14 amino acids. Trimming left V 2 bases short and J 6 bases short, with 8 bases between. Germline CDR1 MGHDK, CDR2 SYGVNS. The CDR3 loop is CASSEGTPNSPLHF. The CDR3 bases are TGTGCCAGCAGTGAAGGCACCCCTAATTCACCCCTCCACTTT.

This clone was seen more than once but under ten times. The chain combines TRBV5-1 with TRBJ1-1, with a weak D call TRBD1 (5 bases). CDR1 and CDR2 (germline): SGHRS, YFSETQ. Trimming pared 0 bases from V and 4 bases from J, leaving 10 bases between. The CDR3 loop spans 14 amino acids. The CDR3 here is CASSLEGLSTEAFF. The CDR3 bases are TGCGCCAGCAGCTTGGAGGGGTTGAGCACTGAAGCTTTCTTT.

The rearrangement uses TRBV12-5 and TRBJ1-2, with D maybe TRBD1 (5 bases). There are 14 residues in the CDR3. The germline CDR1 and CDR2 sequences are LGHNT and FRNRAP. The V end lost 6 bases, the J end lost 5 bases, and 16 bases lay between the germline ends. The CDR3 DNA follows: TGTGCTAGTGGCATGCGGGAAAAGGGGTATGGCTACACCTTC. Protein: CASGMREKGYGYTF.

This clone was detected a few times. This chain uses TRBV28 with TRBJ1-1, with D unclear. V was clipped by 3 bases and J by 4 bases, with 18 bases between them. Germline-derived CDR1 and CDR2 are MDHEN and SYDVKM. The CDR3 loop spans 16 amino acids. CDR3 sequence: CASSFFGRAGLTEAFF. CDR3 nucleotides: TGTGCCAGCAGTTTTTTCGGGCGAGCAGGCCTCACTGAAGCTTTCTTT.

The V call is TRBV14, the J call TRBJ1-4; D gene uncertain. CDR3 length: 13 residues. Germline lookup yields CDR1 SGHDN and CDR2 FVKESK. The V gene lost 1 base and the J gene lost 10 bases, with 10 bases spanning the gap. The CDR3 spells CASSQGRVGKLFF. The CDR3 bases are TGTGCCAGCAGCCAAGGAAGGGTAGGAAAACTGTTTTTT.

This clone is labeled medium-sized. The chain has TRBV5-1 and TRBJ2-7; 9 bases match TRBD1. V shed 4 bases and J 5 bases; nucleotides not matched to a gene: 10. Germline CDR1 SGHRS, CDR2 YFSETQ. This CDR3 comprises 15 residues. CDR3 amino acids: CASSTGTGSRNEQYV. The CDR3 nucleotides read TGCGCCAGCAGCACCGGGACAGGGAGTAGGAACGAGCAGTACGTC.